The source of this TCR beta chain is a study of T cell responses to AZD1222 COVID-19 vaccine. Study-level information: Combined were second doses at about 4 or about 12 weeks.

V lost 3 bases to trimming and J lost 4 bases, with 12 bases between them. The CDR3 totals 14 residues. Germline CDR1 reads ENHRY; CDR2 reads SYGVKD. Repertoires were generated with immunoSEQ multiplex PCR, while TCRdb's copy carries only in-frame clones and drops some. The table lists roughly 130,000 clones, 87% of them singletons. Concerning this clone itself: What it binds is unknown.

Study-level results: Vaccination with two AZD1222 doses was followed by a rise in Spike-specific TCR breadth and depth. Samples come after the peak T cell response, not at day 14.

The specimen comprised peripheral blood, sampled on day 0 of AZD1222 vaccination. The chain has TRBV10-3 and TRBJ2-5; no firm D call. The sequence derives from an adult in good health. CDR3 sequence reads: CAISDPRFSETQYF. For the CDR3, the DNA is TGTGCCATCAGTGACCCAAGGTTCTCAGAGACCCAGTACTTC.